A single sample gave rise to the 21 T cell receptor beta chains below, sequenced in a study of blood T cell repertoires in COVID-19. Some clones are missing from TCRdb's copy, which holds only in-frame ones; the method was immunoSEQ multiplex PCR. Found here are around 94,000 clones, 84% of them singletons; the top ten hold around 9.4%. The sample consisted of peripheral blood. These receptors were obtained from a man aged 35-49 years with active or convalescent COVID-19.

This clone was recorded once. The V gene is TRBV7-9, the J gene TRBJ2-2; D possibly corresponds to TRBD1 (5 bases). Germline lookup yields CDR1 SEHNR and CDR2 FQNEAQ (reference sequence). This CDR3 is 15 amino acids long. Trimming cost V 3 bases and J 5 bases, with 13 bases left between them. The CDR3 DNA sequence: TGTGCCAGCAGCTTTGCGACAGAGTTGACCGGGGAGCTGTTTTTT. Translation: CASSFATELTGELFF.

V and J are TRBV30 and TRBJ2-7, with 15 nucleotides matching TRBD2. Germline assignment: CDR1 GTSNPN and CDR2 SVGIG (reference sequence). The trim removed 1 base at V and 3 bases at J, leaving 7 bases unmatched. The CDR3 runs 17 residues. CDR3: CAWSGTSGGAGIYEQYF. CDR3 bases: TGTGCCTGGAGTGGGACTAGCGGGGGGGCCGGGATCTACGAGCAGTACTTC.

The rearrangement links TRBV5-3 to TRBJ2-7, with D possibly TRBD2 on 5 matching bases. TRBV5-3 counts as an open reading frame of uncertain function. The CDR3 sequence is 14 residues long. Trimming took 4 bases from V and 5 from J, leaving 16 bases between them. This chain's CDR3 is CARSPKVGSHEQYF. The CDR3 nucleotides read TGTGCCAGAAGCCCGAAGGTAGGGAGCCACGAGCAGTACTTC.

This chain joins TRBV24-1 and TRBJ1-3; 7 nucleotides agree with TRBD1. Germline trimming cut 12 bases from V and 0 bases from J; bases unmatched to any gene: 7. The germline V gene has CDR1 KGHDR and CDR2 SFDVKD. The CDR3 consists of 14 residues. This CDR3 reads CAVTGPHSGNTIYF. The CDR3 DNA reads TGTGCCGTGACAGGGCCCCACTCTGGAAACACCATATATTTT.

In DNA form, the CDR3 reads TGCGCCAGCTGCGACAGGGGGCCGAACACTGAAGCTTTCTTT. Its protein product is CASCDRGPNTEAFF. The chain employs TRBV10-2 and TRBJ1-1; 10 positions match TRBD1. The CDR3 sequence is 14 residues long. The V and J ends lost 8 bases and 1 base, in that order; junction bases with no gene match: 4. Germline V gene lookup returns CDR1 WSHSY and CDR2 SAAADI.

This sequence joins TRBV7-9 and TRBJ1-4; 9 bases align to TRBD1. V gave up 4 bases and J gave up 8 bases; unmatched junction bases: 8. The CDR3 spans 15 residues. Germline loops: CDR1 SEHNR, CDR2 FQNEAQ (reference sequence). The CDR3 DNA is TGTGCCAGCAGCTCAGGACAACAGGGGGCGGAAAAACTGTTTTTT. This sequence encodes CASSSGQQGAEKLFF.

This clone turned up a few times. The chain couples TRBV19 to TRBJ1-5; no firm D call. The length of the CDR3 is 16 residues. The germline V gene encodes CDR1 LNHDA and CDR2 SQIVND (reference sequence). Trimming removed 3 bases from V and 0 bases from J, with 12 bases in between. The CDR3 protein is CASSMGVSHSNQPQHF. CDR3 DNA: TGTGCCAGTAGTATGGGCGTCAGCCATAGCAATCAGCCCCAGCATTTT.

The rearrangement joins TRBV10-3 to TRBJ1-2, with a tentative D call TRBD1 (6 bases). There are 13 residues in the CDR3. V shed 7 bases and J shed 1 base, with 10 bases lying between them. The V gene's germline CDR1 is ENHRY and CDR2 SYGVKD. In nucleotides, the CDR3 is TGTGCCATCAACGGCAGGGGTAACTATGGCTACACCTTC. Translation: CAINGRGNYGYTF.

This clone has more than one count but fewer than ten. The chain has TRBV19 and TRBJ1-5; D ambiguous. V lost 1 base, J lost 0 bases, and 4 bases lay in between. The germline CDR1 and CDR2 sequences are LNHDA and SQIVND (reference sequence). The CDR3 has 14 residues. This chain's CDR3 is CASSIAVSNQPQHF. The CDR3 DNA reads TGTGCCAGTAGTATAGCCGTTAGCAATCAGCCCCAGCATTTT.

The rearrangement uses TRBV11-2 and TRBJ1-6; the match to TRBD1 covers 7 bases. The germline CDR1 and CDR2 sequences are SGHAT and FQNNGV. The CDR3 covers 16 residues. The V segment lost 10 bases and the J segment 7 bases; nucleotides outside the gene matches: 16. This CDR3 reads CATETGTLRGNSPLHF. The CDR3 DNA reads as TGTGCCACCGAGACAGGGACCTTAAGGGGGAATTCACCCCTCCACTTT.

This rearrangement joins TRBV30 to TRBJ1-1; 9 bases line up with TRBD1. Trimming cost V 0 bases and J 4 bases; bases outside gene matches: 3. Germline lookup yields CDR1 GTSNPN and CDR2 SVGIG (reference sequence). The CDR3 sequence is 14 residues long. CDR3 region: CAWSVGGQGTEAFF. CDR3 in DNA: TGTGCCTGGAGTGTGGGGGGACAGGGCACTGAAGCTTTCTTT.

This rearrangement joins TRBV18 to TRBJ2-2; 7 bases are a match to TRBD1. The CDR3 runs to 14 residues. Germline trimming cut 4 bases from V and 4 bases from J; bases unmatched to any gene: 3. Germline V gene sequence: CDR1 KGHSH, CDR2 LQKENI. The CDR3 region has the DNA TGTGCCAGCTCACAAAACAGGGGCACCGGGGAGCTGTTTTTT. This translates into CASSQNRGTGELFF.

The gene calls are TRBV9 and TRBJ2-5, with 12 nucleotides matching TRBD2. From germline, CDR1 is SGDLS and CDR2 YYNGEE. The CDR3 covers 17 residues. J was trimmed by 4 bases and V by 0 bases; bases with no gene match: 7. The CDR3 spells CASSVDPSGGARETQYF. Written as DNA, the CDR3 is TGTGCCAGCAGCGTAGATCCTAGCGGGGGGGCACGAGAGACCCAGTACTTC.

V and J are TRBV3-1 (or the pseudogene TRBV3-2) and TRBJ2-2; D ambiguous. There are 15 residues in the CDR3. CDR1 is LGHDT and CDR2 is YNNKEL in the germline V gene (reference sequence). V was pared by 4 bases and J by 0 bases, with 9 bases between. CDR3 in amino acids: CASSPVGSNTGELFF. The CDR3 coding sequence is TGTGCCAGCAGCCCGGTGGGCTCGAACACCGGGGAGCTGTTTTTT.

The genes are TRBV6-5 and TRBJ2-7, with D possibly being TRBD1 (5 bases). Trimming stripped 0 bases from V and 2 bases from J, with 14 bases between. The length of the CDR3 is 16 residues. Germline V gene lookup returns CDR1 MNHEY and CDR2 SVGAGI. The CDR3 protein is CASSYSGQGSPYEQYF. The CDR3 bases are TGTGCCAGCAGTTACTCGGGGCAGGGAAGCCCCTACGAGCAGTACTTC.

V gene TRBV19 combines with J gene TRBJ1-4, with 8 bases matching TRBD1. The CDR3 covers 15 residues. V lost 5 bases, J lost 5 bases, and 7 bases stayed unmatched. Germline CDR1 and CDR2: LNHDA and SQIVND (reference sequence). CDR3 DNA sequence: TGTGCCAGTAGTCCCGCCCGGGACAGGAATGAAAAACTGTTTTTT. Residues: CASSPARDRNEKLFF.

V usage is TRBV7-8 and J usage is TRBJ1-5; D not certain. This CDR3 is 13 amino acids long. Trimming pared 7 bases from V and 2 bases from J, leaving 9 bases between. The germline V gene encodes CDR1 SGHVS and CDR2 FQNEAQ. DNA of the CDR3: TGTGCCAGCACTCCCGAGGGCAATCAGCCCCAGCATTTT. Encoded protein: CASTPEGNQPQHF.

J is TRBJ2-2 and V is TRBV19; TRBD1 matches 10 bases. V trimming: 7 bases; J trimming: 3 bases; junction bases outside the gene matches: 8. The CDR3 has 16 amino acids. Germline lookup yields CDR1 LNHDA and CDR2 SQIVND (reference sequence). The CDR3 spells CASMVGDRGYTGELFF. In DNA form, the CDR3 reads TGTGCCAGTATGGTGGGGGACAGGGGATACACCGGGGAGCTGTTTTTT.

This clone was seen a few times. Germline and junction disagree at one end, which may indicate a read error. The J gene is TRBJ2-1, the V gene TRBV3-1 (or the pseudogene TRBV3-2), with 13 bases that match TRBD2. Germline V gene sequence: CDR1 LGHDT, CDR2 YNNKEL (reference sequence). This CDR3 comprises 19 residues. The CDR3 protein is CASSQGSRTSGGFYNEQFF. The CDR3 nucleotides read TGTGCCAGCAGTCAAGGCTCCCGGACTAGCGGGGGTTTTTACAATGAGCAGTTCTTC.

The chain recombines TRBV13 with TRBJ2-7; TRBD2 aligns across 7 bases. Germline V gives CDR1 PRHDT, CDR2 FYEKMQ (reference sequence). The length of the CDR3 is 14 residues. V gave up 1 base and J gave up 6 bases; unmatched junction bases: 6. The CDR3 reads CASSLELALPEQYF. CDR3 DNA: TGTGCCAGCAGCTTAGAACTAGCGTTACCCGAGCAGTACTTC.

This sequence joins TRBV6-5 and TRBJ2-1, with D possibly TRBD1 on 6 matching bases. The germline V gene encodes CDR1 MNHEY and CDR2 SVGAGI. The CDR3 has 14 residues. Trimming stripped 6 bases from V and 7 bases from J, with 16 bases between. This CDR3 is CASRYGQGYNEQFF. CDR3 DNA: TGTGCCAGCAGATACGGGCAGGGGTATAATGAGCAGTTCTTC.